This T cell receptor beta chain was recorded in a study of T cells in Graves' hyperthyroidism and ophthalmopathy. RNA transcripts gave rise to amplified TCR beta CDR3 regions. First-round RT-PCR targeting the TCR CDR3 was performed with the HTBI primer set. TCRdb called the multiplex PCR reads again in MiXCR, with one record for every CDR3 protein. This sample yields about 270,000 distinct CDR3 sequences, of which around 20% are seen a single time; over 55% belongs to the top ten. Lactation, pregnancy, other autoimmune disease or uncontrolled infection excluded patients. Isolation of PBMCs was performed on 8.5 to 10 ml fresh peripheral blood. Trimming took off 1 base at V and 4 bases at J, with 11 bases between the two ends. The CDR3 length is 14 residues. Germline-derived CDR1 and CDR2 are DFQATT and SNEGSKA (reference sequence).

The TCR sequence derives from a man aged 25 to 40 with Graves' ophthalmopathy. Sequenced sample: blood. The rearrangement joins TRBV20-1 to TRBJ1-3; D possibly corresponds to TRBD1 (5 bases). The CDR3 coding sequence is TGCAGTGCTAGAGGGGGCCTCGGCGGAAACACCATATATTTT. It specifies CSARGGLGGNTIYF.